Listed below are T cell receptor beta chains from one sample, sequenced in a study of PD-L1 blockade in urothelial cancer. TCRdb's table, derived via immunoSEQ multiplex PCR, lists solely in-frame clones and lacks some. The sample has more than 95,000 clones; around 88% are singletons. The sample here was PBMCs, taken around atezolizumab (anti-PD-L1) treatment. The receptor source for this set is a man in his sixties with urothelial cancer. CDR3s include the opening cysteine and the closing phenylalanine or tryptophan. Each record gives: clone size, J gene, D gene, V gene, CDR3 DNA, CDR3 protein. The D gene is left open where the match is weak. Rows give clone size only sometimes, using once, few, many, or a class for an expanded clone.

>NA|TRBJ1-1|NA|TRBV7-9
TGTGCCAGCATCTCAGGACAGTACGCTGAAGCTTTCTTT
CASISGQYAEAFF
>NA|TRBJ2-5|TRBD2|TRBV14
TGTGCCAGCAGCCAAGATCAGCTAGCGGGACCCCAAGAGACCCAGTACTTC
CASSQDQLAGPQETQYF
>NA|TRBJ2-6|NA|TRBV27
TGTGCCAGCACCCGGGGTAGCGGTGGGGCCAACGTCCTGACTTTC
CASTRGSGGANVLTF
>NA|TRBJ2-5|NA|TRBV2
TGTGCCAGCTCGGTGACGGGAGAGACCCAGTACTTC
CASSVTGETQYF
>once|TRBJ1-2|NA|TRBV5-1
TGCGCCAGCAGCTCAAACACAGGGTCGGACTATGGCTACACCTTC
CASSSNTGSDYGYTF
>NA|TRBJ2-1|NA|TRBV5-6
TGTGCCAGCAGCTTGGCCGGGTCACTCAATGAGCAGTTCTTC
CASSLAGSLNEQFF
>NA|TRBJ2-7|NA|TRBV5-6
TGTGCCAGCAGCCCCTTTTCTAGGAGCTCCTACGAGCAGTACTTC
CASSPFSRSSYEQYF
>once|TRBJ1-2|NA|TRBV9
TGTGCCAGCAGCCGGGGAGGGCAGAACCTTTATGGCTACACCTTC
CASSRGGQNLYGYTF
>once|TRBJ2-3|NA|TRBV5-1
TGCGCCAGCAGCTCGGGAAGCTTTACAGATACGCAGTATTTT
CASSSGSFTDTQYF
>NA|TRBJ2-7|NA|TRBV7-2
TGTGCCAGCAGCCTAAACTACGAGCAGTACTTC
CASSLNYEQYF
>NA|TRBJ1-1|TRBD1|TRBV6-5
TGTGCCAGCAGTTACTCAACAGGGGGGACCACTGAAGCTTTCTTT
CASSYSTGGTTEAFF
>NA|TRBJ2-6|TRBD2|TRBV5-1
TGCGCCAGCAGCTCCCCGGGGGGGAACACTGGGGCCAACGTCCTGACTTTC
CASSSPGGNTGANVLTF
>NA|TRBJ1-1|TRBD1|TRBV7-2
TGTGCCAGCAGCTTAGGGACAGGGGACACTGAAGCTTTCTTT
CASSLGTGDTEAFF
>NA|TRBJ2-5|NA|TRBV23-1
TGCGCCAGCAGTCAAGTCGGGTACTTC
CASSQVGYF
>NA|TRBJ2-7|TRBD2|TRBV10-3
TGTGCCACCCGGGGGGGCTCATCGGAGCAGTACTTC
CATRGGSSEQYF
>NA|TRBJ1-1|TRBD1|TRBV28
TGTGCCAGCAGTTTATCGAAAGACAGGGCGTACAACACTGAAGCTTTCTTT
CASSLSKDRAYNTEAFF
>NA|TRBJ1-1|NA|TRBV5-4
TGTGCCACCGCCCACAGCACGAACACTGAAGCTTTCTTT
CATAHSTNTEAFF
>NA|TRBJ2-7|NA|TRBV28
TGTGCCAGCAGTTCCGCCTGGACGGGAGTCTCCTACGAGCAGTACTTC
CASSSAWTGVSYEQYF
>NA|TRBJ2-1|TRBD2|TRBV4-2
TGTGCCAGCAGCCAAGACGCTCTGCCTAGCGGGAGGGGCTATGAGCAGTTCTTC
CASSQDALPSGRGYEQFF
>NA|TRBJ2-1|TRBD2|TRBV29-1
TGCAGCGTTGAAGATCGCGGGAGGGCCGATCAGTTCTTC
CSVEDRGRADQFF
>once|TRBJ1-1|TRBD1|TRBV9
TGTGCCAGCAGCCCGTCCCGGGACAGGACCGGGCGAGCTTTCTTT
CASSPSRDRTGRAFF
>NA|TRBJ1-1|TRBD1|TRBV19
TGTGCCAGTAGTCCAGGGGGTTCCGAAGCTTTCTTT
CASSPGGSEAFF